Sequencing of this TCR beta chain was carried out in a study of blood T cell repertoires in COVID-19. Across the whole study: Samples came from the United States, Italy and Spain, spanning acute and convalescent COVID-19. Sources were T cells, B-cell-depleted T cells, or PBMCs; the material itself was cDNA or gDNA.

As originally analysed: Reference gene primer amplification in the assay estimated nucleated cell counts. Sequenced by immunoSEQ multiplex PCR; TCRdb stores in-frame clones only, minus some. The V and J calls and the clone size are those of that table, but D and trimming were determined from the DNA. The repertoire consists of 350,000 to 450,000 clones, with around 85% occurring once and the leading ten covering roughly 3.6%. The V segment lost 6 bases and the J segment 0 bases; nucleotides outside the gene matches: 8. Germline lookup yields CDR1 WNHNN and CDR2 SYGVQD (reference sequence). This CDR3 region has 17 residues.

Source material: peripheral blood. The sequence derives from a woman between 18 and 29 years old with acute or convalescent COVID-19. V usage is TRBV10-1 and J usage is TRBJ2-6; 7 positions match TRBD1. The CDR3 spells CASSGRTGPSGANVLTF. The CDR3 nucleotides are TGCGCCAGCAGCGGAAGGACAGGACCCTCTGGGGCCAACGTCCTGACTTTC.